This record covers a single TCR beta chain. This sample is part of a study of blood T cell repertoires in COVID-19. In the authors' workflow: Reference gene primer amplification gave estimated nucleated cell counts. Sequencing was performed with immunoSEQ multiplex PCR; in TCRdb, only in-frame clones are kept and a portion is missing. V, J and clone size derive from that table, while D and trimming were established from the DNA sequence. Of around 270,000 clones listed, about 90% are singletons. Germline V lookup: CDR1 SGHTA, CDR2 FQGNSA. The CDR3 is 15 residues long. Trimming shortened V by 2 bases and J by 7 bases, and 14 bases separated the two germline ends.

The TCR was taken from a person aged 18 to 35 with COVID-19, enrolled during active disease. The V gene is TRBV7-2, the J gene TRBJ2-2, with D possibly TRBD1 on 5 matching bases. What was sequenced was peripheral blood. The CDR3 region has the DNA TGTGCCAGCAGCTTAAACGCCAGGGTAGTCGGGGAGCTGTTTTTT. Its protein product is CASSLNARVVGELFF.